These T cell receptor beta chains were read from a single sample in a study of beta chain features in type 1 diabetes. Repertoires were generated with immunoSEQ multiplex PCR, while TCRdb's copy carries only in-frame clones and drops some. This table has around 250,000 clones, roughly a quarter appearing once. What was sequenced was naive CD4+ T cells from blood. Receptors were obtained from a woman in her twenties or thirties with type 1 diabetes. Both conserved end residues are part of each CDR3. D genes are given only for firm matches. The size field is filled for only some rows; it gives once, few, many or a size class.

j_call: TRBJ1-2; d_call: -; v_call: TRBV2; clone_size: -; cdr3_aa: CASSEARPTTGYTF; cdr3_nt: TGTGCCAGCAGTGAAGCGCGGCCAACTACTGGCTACACCTTC
j_call: TRBJ2-5; d_call: -; v_call: TRBV7-2; clone_size: -; cdr3_aa: CASAGGQETQYF; cdr3_nt: TGTGCCAGCGCCGGGGGCCAAGAGACCCAGTACTTC
j_call: TRBJ2-4; d_call: -; v_call: TRBV29-1; clone_size: few; cdr3_aa: CSVDREGIQYF; cdr3_nt: TGCAGCGTTGACAGGGAAGGCATTCAGTACTTC
j_call: TRBJ2-3; d_call: -; v_call: TRBV6-5; clone_size: few; cdr3_aa: CASSYSMAGSTDTQYF; cdr3_nt: TGTGCCAGCAGTTACTCGATGGCGGGGTCCACAGATACGCAGTATTTT
j_call: TRBJ2-6; d_call: -; v_call: TRBV5-4; clone_size: few; cdr3_aa: CASSKQTVSGANVLTF; cdr3_nt: TGTGCCAGCAGCAAACAGACGGTCTCTGGGGCCAACGTCCTGACTTTC
j_call: TRBJ2-5; d_call: -; v_call: TRBV6-1; clone_size: -; cdr3_aa: CASSSLGIIETQYF; cdr3_nt: TGTGCCAGCTCTTCCCTCGGTATCATCGAGACCCAGTACTTC
j_call: TRBJ2-6; d_call: -; v_call: TRBV5-1; clone_size: -; cdr3_aa: CASSLDSGVLTF; cdr3_nt: TGCGCCAGCAGCTTGGACTCGGGCGTCCTGACTTTC
j_call: TRBJ2-3; d_call: -; v_call: TRBV21-1; clone_size: -; cdr3_aa: CASSKAEAGLAGATDTQYF; cdr3_nt: TGTGCCAGCAGCAAAGCGGAAGCAGGACTAGCGGGAGCCACAGATACGCAGTATTTT
j_call: TRBJ1-1; d_call: -; v_call: TRBV30; clone_size: few; cdr3_aa: CAWSGQEDTEAFF; cdr3_nt: TGTGCCTGGAGTGGACAGGAGGACACTGAAGCTTTCTTT
j_call: TRBJ2-6; d_call: -; v_call: TRBV9; clone_size: -; cdr3_aa: CASSVRGPGANVLTF; cdr3_nt: TGTGCCAGCAGCGTTAGGGGTCCTGGGGCCAACGTCCTGACTTTC
j_call: TRBJ2-5; d_call: TRBD2; v_call: TRBV7-3; clone_size: -; cdr3_aa: CASSPRGGLQETQYF; cdr3_nt: TGTGCCAGCAGCCCCCGGGGAGGGCTACAAGAGACCCAGTACTTC
j_call: TRBJ2-7; d_call: TRBD1; v_call: TRBV5-1; clone_size: few; cdr3_aa: CASSQLGQGGDEQYF; cdr3_nt: TGCGCCAGCAGCCAATTGGGACAGGGGGGCGACGAGCAGTACTTC
j_call: TRBJ1-1; d_call: TRBD1; v_call: TRBV2; clone_size: -; cdr3_aa: CASTGGPGYGEAFF; cdr3_nt: TGTGCCAGCACAGGGGGCCCCGGCTACGGTGAAGCTTTCTTT
j_call: TRBJ2-3; d_call: TRBD2; v_call: TRBV23-1; clone_size: few; cdr3_aa: CASSPTGLAVFTDTQYF; cdr3_nt: TGCGCCAGCAGTCCCACGGGACTAGCGGTCTTCACAGATACGCAGTATTTT
j_call: TRBJ2-1; d_call: TRBD2; v_call: TRBV7-9; clone_size: -; cdr3_aa: CASSTGLALTEQFF; cdr3_nt: TGTGCCAGCAGCACGGGACTAGCCCTGACCGAGCAGTTCTTC
j_call: TRBJ2-7; d_call: TRBD2; v_call: TRBV29-1; clone_size: few; cdr3_aa: CSAGPRGRMSEQYF; cdr3_nt: TGCAGCGCAGGTCCTCGCGGGAGGATGTCCGAGCAGTACTTC
j_call: TRBJ1-2; d_call: TRBD1; v_call: TRBV15; clone_size: -; cdr3_aa: CATSRDPGGSYGYTF; cdr3_nt: TGTGCCACCAGCAGAGACCCAGGGGGTAGCTATGGCTACACCTTC
j_call: TRBJ2-1; d_call: TRBD2; v_call: TRBV30; clone_size: few; cdr3_aa: CASNAASGSGEQFF; cdr3_nt: TGTGCCTCCAACGCGGCTAGCGGGAGTGGTGAGCAGTTCTTC
j_call: TRBJ1-2; d_call: -; v_call: TRBV11-3; clone_size: -; cdr3_aa: CASSLMATAVNYGYTF; cdr3_nt: TGTGCCAGCAGCTTAATGGCCACCGCGGTTAACTATGGCTACACCTTC
j_call: TRBJ1-2; d_call: -; v_call: TRBV11-2; clone_size: few; cdr3_aa: CASSLDGYGYTF; cdr3_nt: TGTGCCAGCAGCTTAGACGGCTATGGCTACACCTTC
j_call: TRBJ1-5; d_call: -; v_call: TRBV7-2; clone_size: -; cdr3_aa: CASSPRQYSNQPQHF; cdr3_nt: TGTGCCAGCAGCCCGCGACAGTATAGCAATCAGCCCCAGCATTTT
j_call: TRBJ2-3; d_call: -; v_call: TRBV7-9; clone_size: few; cdr3_aa: CASSLPGGTDTQYF; cdr3_nt: TGTGCCAGCAGCCTACCGGGGGGCACAGATACGCAGTATTTT
j_call: TRBJ2-5; d_call: -; v_call: TRBV29-1; clone_size: -; cdr3_aa: CSVELARYQETQYF; cdr3_nt: TGCAGCGTTGAACTGGCCAGGTACCAAGAGACCCAGTACTTC
j_call: TRBJ2-7; d_call: TRBD2; v_call: TRBV9; clone_size: -; cdr3_aa: CASNREGRDEQYF; cdr3_nt: TGTGCCAGCAACCGGGAGGGCCGCGACGAGCAGTACTTC
j_call: TRBJ1-5; d_call: -; v_call: TRBV7-9; clone_size: -; cdr3_aa: CASSGHRVDSNQPQHF; cdr3_nt: TGTGCCAGCAGCGGTCACAGGGTGGACAGCAATCAGCCCCAGCATTTT
j_call: TRBJ2-5; d_call: TRBD2; v_call: TRBV7-9; clone_size: -; cdr3_aa: CASRLTSGRRGETQYF; cdr3_nt: TGTGCCAGCAGGTTGACTAGCGGGAGACGAGGAGAGACCCAGTACTTC
j_call: TRBJ1-5; d_call: -; v_call: TRBV4-1; clone_size: few; cdr3_aa: CASSRRGALGQPQHF; cdr3_nt: TGCGCCAGCAGCCGGCGGGGGGCCCTTGGTCAGCCCCAGCATTTT
j_call: TRBJ2-2; d_call: -; v_call: TRBV29-1; clone_size: few; cdr3_aa: CSVVLDTNTGELFF; cdr3_nt: TGCAGCGTTGTGCTGGACACAAACACCGGGGAGCTGTTTTTT
j_call: TRBJ1-1; d_call: -; v_call: TRBV7-2; clone_size: -; cdr3_aa: CASSPHKMNTEAFF; cdr3_nt: TGTGCCAGCAGCCCCCACAAAATGAACACTGAAGCTTTCTTT
j_call: TRBJ2-7; d_call: -; v_call: TRBV7-8; clone_size: -; cdr3_aa: CASHSGGYEQYF; cdr3_nt: TGTGCCAGCCATAGCGGTGGCTACGAGCAGTACTTC
j_call: TRBJ2-7; d_call: -; v_call: TRBV30; clone_size: few; cdr3_aa: CAWRTGSWEQYF; cdr3_nt: TGTGCCTGGAGAACAGGGTCGTGGGAGCAGTACTTC
j_call: TRBJ2-2; d_call: -; v_call: TRBV14; clone_size: -; cdr3_aa: CASSQSMRTGELFF; cdr3_nt: TGTGCCAGCAGCCAAAGTATGAGGACCGGGGAGCTGTTTTTT
j_call: TRBJ2-7; d_call: TRBD1; v_call: TRBV30; clone_size: few; cdr3_aa: CAWNRGREEQYF; cdr3_nt: TGTGCCTGGAACAGGGGGCGCGAAGAGCAGTACTTC
j_call: TRBJ2-5; d_call: -; v_call: TRBV7-9; clone_size: few; cdr3_aa: CASGDFGQSQETQYF; cdr3_nt: TGTGCCAGCGGGGATTTCGGACAGTCCCAAGAGACCCAGTACTTC
j_call: TRBJ1-5; d_call: -; v_call: TRBV30; clone_size: few; cdr3_aa: CAWRKRTAGQPQHF; cdr3_nt: TGTGCCTGGAGAAAGCGGACAGCTGGGCAGCCCCAGCATTTT
j_call: TRBJ2-1; d_call: -; v_call: TRBV30; clone_size: -; cdr3_aa: CAWSDSIRGPYYNEQFF; cdr3_nt: TGTGCCTGGAGTGATTCAATACGGGGTCCCTACTACAATGAGCAGTTCTTC
j_call: TRBJ1-2; d_call: TRBD1; v_call: TRBV6-5; clone_size: few; cdr3_aa: CASSYSRPGGNYGYTF; cdr3_nt: TGTGCCAGCAGTTACTCAAGGCCAGGGGGTAACTATGGCTACACCTTC
j_call: TRBJ2-1; d_call: TRBD2; v_call: TRBV27; clone_size: -; cdr3_aa: CASSLGSGNHYNEQFF; cdr3_nt: TGTGCCAGCAGTTTAGGTAGCGGGAACCACTACAATGAGCAGTTCTTC
j_call: TRBJ2-5; d_call: TRBD1; v_call: TRBV6-5; clone_size: -; cdr3_aa: CASSSGQGTLETQYF; cdr3_nt: TGTGCCAGCAGTTCAGGACAGGGGACACTGGAGACCCAGTACTTC
j_call: TRBJ2-1; d_call: TRBD2; v_call: TRBV29-1; clone_size: -; cdr3_aa: CSVVGTSGHSYNEQFF; cdr3_nt: TGCAGCGTGGTAGGGACTAGCGGGCATTCTTACAATGAGCAGTTCTTC
j_call: TRBJ2-1; d_call: TRBD2; v_call: TRBV2; clone_size: -; cdr3_aa: CASSWETSGASEQFF; cdr3_nt: TGTGCCAGCAGTTGGGAGACTAGCGGGGCCTCGGAGCAGTTCTTC
j_call: TRBJ1-2; d_call: -; v_call: TRBV29-1; clone_size: few; cdr3_aa: CSVDRGYGYTF; cdr3_nt: TGCAGCGTCGACAGAGGCTATGGCTACACCTTC
j_call: TRBJ2-1; d_call: -; v_call: TRBV4-2; clone_size: few; cdr3_aa: CASSQDQTRSSYNEQFF; cdr3_nt: TGTGCCAGCAGCCAAGATCAGACTAGAAGCTCCTACAATGAGCAGTTCTTC
j_call: TRBJ2-7; d_call: TRBD1; v_call: TRBV2; clone_size: few; cdr3_aa: CASRGQLEQYF; cdr3_nt: TGTGCCAGCAGGGGACAGCTCGAGCAGTACTTC
j_call: TRBJ2-1; d_call: TRBD2; v_call: TRBV7-9; clone_size: few; cdr3_aa: CASSLAGSGGTYNEQFF; cdr3_nt: TGTGCCAGCAGCTTAGCGGGTAGCGGGGGGACCTACAATGAGCAGTTCTTC
j_call: TRBJ1-2; d_call: -; v_call: TRBV7-8; clone_size: few; cdr3_aa: CASSPRGAIFNYGYTF; cdr3_nt: TGTGCCAGCAGCCCCAGGGGCGCCATCTTTAACTATGGCTACACCTTC
j_call: TRBJ2-7; d_call: -; v_call: TRBV2; clone_size: few; cdr3_aa: CASSGDAGSYEQYF; cdr3_nt: TGTGCCAGCAGTGGAGATGCGGGCTCCTACGAGCAGTACTTC
j_call: TRBJ2-1; d_call: -; v_call: TRBV19; clone_size: few; cdr3_aa: CASSPQFFSNEQFF; cdr3_nt: TGTGCCAGTAGTCCCCAGTTTTTCAGCAATGAGCAGTTCTTC
j_call: TRBJ1-5; d_call: -; v_call: TRBV30; clone_size: -; cdr3_aa: CAWSVRYDGLNQPQHF; cdr3_nt: TGTGCCTGGAGTGTACGTTATGACGGACTAAATCAGCCCCAGCATTTT
j_call: TRBJ2-2; d_call: -; v_call: TRBV2; clone_size: -; cdr3_aa: CASSVRRNTGELFF; cdr3_nt: TGTGCCAGCAGTGTGCGGAGGAACACCGGGGAGCTGTTTTTT
j_call: TRBJ2-1; d_call: TRBD2; v_call: TRBV6-6; clone_size: -; cdr3_aa: CASSLFSGGVNEQFF; cdr3_nt: TGTGCCAGCAGCCTCTTTTCGGGAGGGGTCAATGAGCAGTTCTTC
j_call: TRBJ2-7; d_call: -; v_call: TRBV28; clone_size: few; cdr3_aa: CASSLASEGAHEQYF; cdr3_nt: TGTGCCAGCAGTTTGGCGTCGGAGGGGGCGCACGAGCAGTACTTC
j_call: TRBJ2-3; d_call: TRBD2; v_call: TRBV30; clone_size: few; cdr3_aa: CAWNRLAGITDTQYF; cdr3_nt: TGTGCCTGGAATCGACTAGCGGGTATCACAGATACGCAGTATTTT
j_call: TRBJ2-5; d_call: TRBD2; v_call: TRBV15; clone_size: -; cdr3_aa: CATSRVLAGLQETQYF; cdr3_nt: TGTGCCACCAGCAGAGTGCTAGCGGGATTGCAAGAGACCCAGTACTTC
j_call: TRBJ2-6; d_call: -; v_call: TRBV7-2; clone_size: few; cdr3_aa: CASSTWSSGANVLTF; cdr3_nt: TGTGCCAGCAGCACCTGGAGCTCTGGGGCCAACGTCCTGACTTTC
j_call: TRBJ1-4; d_call: -; v_call: TRBV5-1; clone_size: -; cdr3_aa: CASSVTGRKLFF; cdr3_nt: TGCGCCAGCAGCGTAACGGGGAGAAAACTGTTTTTT